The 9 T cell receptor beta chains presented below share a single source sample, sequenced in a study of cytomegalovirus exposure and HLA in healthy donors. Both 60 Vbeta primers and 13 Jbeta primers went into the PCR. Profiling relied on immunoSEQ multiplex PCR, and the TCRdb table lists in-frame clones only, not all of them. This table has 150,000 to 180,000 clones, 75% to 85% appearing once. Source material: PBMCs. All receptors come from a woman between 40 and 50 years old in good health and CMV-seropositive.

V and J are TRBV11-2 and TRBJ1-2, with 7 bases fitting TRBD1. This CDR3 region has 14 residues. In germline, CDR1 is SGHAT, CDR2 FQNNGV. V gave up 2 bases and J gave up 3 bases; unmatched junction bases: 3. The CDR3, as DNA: TGTGCCAGCAGCTTACTCACAGGGGACTATGGCTACACCTTC. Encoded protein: CASSLLTGDYGYTF. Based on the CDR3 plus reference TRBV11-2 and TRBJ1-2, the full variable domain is EAGVAQSPRYKIIEKRQSVAFWCNPISGHATLYWYQQILGQGPKLLIQFQNNGVVDDSQLPKDRFSAERLKGVDSTLKIQPAKLEDSAVYLCASSLLTGDYGYTFGSGTRLTVV.

CDR3 region: CASRRGAGGPGETQYF. The CDR3 DNA follows: TGTGCCAGCCGCAGGGGGGCGGGAGGGCCAGGAGAGACCCAGTACTTC. The V and J genes are TRBV9 and TRBJ2-5, with 9 bases lining up with TRBD2. Germline lookup yields CDR1 SGDLS and CDR2 YYNGEE. CDR3 size: 16 residues. J gave up 4 bases and V 7 bases, and 14 bases lay outside the gene matches. Full variable domain (outside the CDR3, taken from reference TRBV9 and TRBJ2-5): DSGVTQTPKHLITATGQRVTLRCSPRSGDLSVYWYQQSLDQGLQFLIQYYNGEERAKGNILERFSAQQFPDLHSELNLSSLELGDSALYFCASRRGAGGPGETQYFGPGTRLLVL.

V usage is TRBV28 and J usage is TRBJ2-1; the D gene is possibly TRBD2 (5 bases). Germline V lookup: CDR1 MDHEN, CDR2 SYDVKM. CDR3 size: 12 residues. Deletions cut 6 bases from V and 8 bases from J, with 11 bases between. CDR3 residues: CASRRRNDEQFF. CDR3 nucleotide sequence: TGTGCCAGCAGAAGGAGGAATGATGAGCAGTTCTTC.

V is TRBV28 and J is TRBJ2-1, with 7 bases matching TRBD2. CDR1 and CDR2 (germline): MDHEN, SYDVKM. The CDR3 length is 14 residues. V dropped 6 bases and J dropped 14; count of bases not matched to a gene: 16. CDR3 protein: CASSQARDYLEEFF. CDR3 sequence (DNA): TGTGCCAGCAGCCAAGCTAGGGACTATCTCGAGGAGTTCTTC.

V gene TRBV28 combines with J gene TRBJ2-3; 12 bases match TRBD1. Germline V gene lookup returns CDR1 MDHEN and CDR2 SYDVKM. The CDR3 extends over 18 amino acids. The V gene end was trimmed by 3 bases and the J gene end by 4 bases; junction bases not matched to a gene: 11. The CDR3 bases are TGTGCCAGCAGTTTCTGGGGACAGGGGGCCGGGTGGCCAGATACGCAGTATTTT. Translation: CASSFWGQGAGWPDTQYF.

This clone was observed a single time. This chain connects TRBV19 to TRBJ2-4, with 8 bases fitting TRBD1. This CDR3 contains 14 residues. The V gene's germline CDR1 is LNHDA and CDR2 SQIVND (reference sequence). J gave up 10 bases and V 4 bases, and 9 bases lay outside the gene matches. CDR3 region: CASSTQSTGGIQYF. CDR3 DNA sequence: TGTGCCAGTAGTACCCAATCTACAGGGGGGATTCAGTACTTC. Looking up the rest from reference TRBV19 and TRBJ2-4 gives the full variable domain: DGGITQSPKYLFRKEGQNVTLSCEQNLNHDAMYWYRQDPGQGLRLIYYSQIVNDFQKGDIAEGYSVSREKKESFPLTVTSAQKNPTAFYLCASSTQSTGGIQYFGAGTRLSVL.

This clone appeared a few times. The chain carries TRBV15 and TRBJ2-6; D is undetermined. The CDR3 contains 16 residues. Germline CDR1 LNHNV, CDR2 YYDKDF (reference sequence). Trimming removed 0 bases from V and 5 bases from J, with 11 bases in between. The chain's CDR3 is CATSRDGGVRANVLTF. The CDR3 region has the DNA TGTGCCACCAGCAGAGATGGCGGCGTTCGGGCCAACGTCCTGACTTTC.

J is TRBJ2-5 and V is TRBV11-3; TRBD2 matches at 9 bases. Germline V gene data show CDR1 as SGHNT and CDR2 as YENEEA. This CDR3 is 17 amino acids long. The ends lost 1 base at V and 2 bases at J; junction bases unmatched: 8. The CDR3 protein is CASSLVVSGRTQETQYF. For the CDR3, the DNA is TGTGCCAGCAGCTTAGTTGTTAGCGGGAGAACGCAAGAGACCCAGTACTTC.

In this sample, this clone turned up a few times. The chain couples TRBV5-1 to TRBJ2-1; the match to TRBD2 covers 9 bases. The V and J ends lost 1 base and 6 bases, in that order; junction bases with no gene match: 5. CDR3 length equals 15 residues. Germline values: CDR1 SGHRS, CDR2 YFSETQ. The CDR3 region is CASSLRLAGTNEQFF. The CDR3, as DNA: TGCGCCAGCAGCTTGCGGCTAGCGGGGACCAATGAGCAGTTCTTC.